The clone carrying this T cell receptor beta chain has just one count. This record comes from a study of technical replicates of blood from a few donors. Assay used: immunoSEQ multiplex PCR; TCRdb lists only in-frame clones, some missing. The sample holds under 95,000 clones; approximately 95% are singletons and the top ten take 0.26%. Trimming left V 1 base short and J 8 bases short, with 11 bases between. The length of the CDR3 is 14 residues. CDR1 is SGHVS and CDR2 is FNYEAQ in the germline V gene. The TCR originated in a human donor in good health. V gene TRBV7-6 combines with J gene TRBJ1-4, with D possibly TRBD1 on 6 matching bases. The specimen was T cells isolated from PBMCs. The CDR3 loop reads CASSLGAGEEKLFF. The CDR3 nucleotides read TGTGCCAGCAGCTTAGGGGCAGGGGAAGAAAAACTGTTTTTT. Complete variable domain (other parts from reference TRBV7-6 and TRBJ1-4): GAGVSQSPRYKVTKRGQDVALRCDPISGHVSLYWYRQALGQGPEFLTYFNYEAQQDKSGLPNDRFSAERPEGSISTLTIQRTEQRDSAMYRCASSLGAGEEKLFFGSGTQLSVL.